Shown below are 24 T cell receptor beta chains from a single sample sequenced in a study of blood T cell repertoires in COVID-19. Sequenced by immunoSEQ multiplex PCR; TCRdb stores in-frame clones only, minus some. This table has under 150,000 clones, about 88% appearing once. The specimen sequenced was peripheral blood. These TCRs come from a human donor in a cohort sampled during active COVID-19.

V is TRBV9 and J is TRBJ2-7, with D tentatively TRBD2 (6 bases). V was cut by 4 bases and J by 0 bases, with 20 bases left in between. The CDR3 length is 17 residues. Germline CDR1 reads SGDLS; CDR2 reads YYNGEE. Written as DNA, the CDR3 is TGTGCCAGCAGCCTTACGGCTGCGGGGCCCCTCTCCTACGAGCAGTACTTC. As protein: CASSLTAAGPLSYEQYF.

The chain couples TRBV7-6 to TRBJ1-5; TRBD1 matches 7 bases. The CDR3 spans 15 residues. Germline V CDR1 and CDR2: SGHVS, FNYEAQ. The trim removed 4 bases at V and 6 bases at J, leaving 9 bases unmatched. CDR3 in DNA: TGTGCCAGCAGCTATCGACAGGGTGGAGGTCAGCCCCAGCATTTT. The encoded protein is CASSYRQGGGQPQHF.

This chain uses TRBV5-6 with TRBJ2-6; D possibly corresponds to TRBD1 (5 bases). Trimming took off 2 bases at V and 0 bases at J, with 12 bases between the two ends. This CDR3 is 17 amino acids long. Germline lookup yields CDR1 SGHDT and CDR2 YYEEEE. CDR3 DNA: TGTGCCAGCAGCTTTGGGGCAGCGCTCTCTGGGGCCAACGTCCTGACTTTC. Amino acids: CASSFGAALSGANVLTF.

The chain employs TRBV3-1 (or the pseudogene TRBV3-2) and TRBJ1-4; 8 bases fit TRBD1. The ends lost 4 bases at V and 1 base at J; junction bases unmatched: 5. This CDR3 has 16 amino acids. The germline CDR1 and CDR2 sequences are LGHDT and YNNKEL (reference sequence). The CDR3 coding sequence is TGTGCCAGCAGCCCGCAGGGGGCAGGAACTAATGAAAAACTGTTTTTT. It translates to CASSPQGAGTNEKLFF.

This clone came up once. This chain connects TRBV19 to TRBJ2-2; 8 bases fit TRBD2. Trimming cost V 1 base and J 4 bases; bases outside gene matches: 5. The CDR3 extends over 16 amino acids. Germline lookup yields CDR1 LNHDA and CDR2 SQIVND (reference sequence). Here the CDR3 DNA reads TGTGCCAGTAGTATAGCCGGGAGGGCCCCCACCGGGGAGCTGTTTTTT. Translated: CASSIAGRAPTGELFF. Supplemented by reference TRBV19 and TRBJ2-2, the full variable domain reads DGGITQSPKYLFRKEGQNVTLSCEQNLNHDAMYWYRQDPGQGLRLIYYSQIVNDFQKGDIAEGYSVSREKKESFPLTVTSAQKNPTAFYLCASSIAGRAPTGELFFGEGSRLTVL.

V gene TRBV5-8 combines with J gene TRBJ2-7; 10 bases fit TRBD2. Germline lookup yields CDR1 SGHTS and CDR2 YDEGEE. The junction had 7 bases not matched to a gene; V was cut back by 0 bases and J by 4 bases. The CDR3 has 16 residues. The CDR3 spells CASSLESSGSSYEQYF. In nucleotides, the CDR3 is TGTGCCAGCAGCTTGGAGTCTAGCGGGAGTTCTTACGAGCAGTACTTC.

For the CDR3, the DNA is TGTGCCATCAGTGAGGGACCGGGAAGCATGGAGACCCAGTACTTC. Translated: CAISEGPGSMETQYF. This chain uses TRBV10-3 with TRBJ2-5; the D gene is possibly TRBD2 (5 bases). Trimming stripped 2 bases from V and 5 bases from J, with 15 bases between. The germline V gene has CDR1 ENHRY and CDR2 SYGVKD. The length of the CDR3 is 15 residues.

The V gene is TRBV7-2, the J gene TRBJ1-4, with a weak D call TRBD1 (5 bases). Deletions cut 2 bases from V and 4 bases from J, with 11 bases between. The CDR3 runs to 15 residues. Germline CDR1 SGHTA, CDR2 FQGNSA. The CDR3 loop is CASSLSRADNEKLFF. In DNA, the CDR3 is TGTGCCAGCAGCTTAAGCAGGGCGGATAATGAAAAACTGTTTTTT. Complete variable domain (other parts from reference TRBV7-2 and TRBJ1-4): GAGVSQSPSNKVTEKGKDVELRCDPISGHTALYWYRQSLGQGLEFLIYFQGNSAPDKSGLPSDRFSAERTGGSVSTLTIQRTQQEDSAVYLCASSLSRADNEKLFFGSGTQLSVL.

The chain couples TRBV10-2 to TRBJ2-1, with 8 bases fitting TRBD2. V dropped 2 bases and J dropped 2; count of bases not matched to a gene: 2. The V gene's germline CDR1 is WSHSY and CDR2 SAAADI. The CDR3 contains 15 residues. CDR3 DNA sequence: TGCGCCAGCAGTGAGCCGGGGGGGGCCTACAATGAGCAGTTCTTC. Translated: CASSEPGGAYNEQFF.

V usage is TRBV25-1 and J usage is TRBJ2-3, with 8 bases matching TRBD1. The CDR3 consists of 17 residues. The germline gives CDR1 MGHDK, CDR2 SYGVNS. Trimming took 6 bases from V and 4 from J; bases not matched to a gene: 15. The CDR3 nucleotides are TGTGCCAGCAGCGAACGTTGGGACAGGTTAAATGCAGATACGCAGTATTTT. Its protein product is CASSERWDRLNADTQYF.

In its sample, this clone was seen once. The chain has TRBV18 and TRBJ2-2, with 7 bases matching TRBD2. In germline, CDR1 is KGHSH, CDR2 LQKENI. The CDR3 is 16 residues long. V gave up 1 base and J gave up 6 bases; unmatched junction bases: 8. The CDR3 reads CASSPRWRGNAGELFF. CDR3 DNA: TGTGCCAGCTCACCACGTTGGCGGGGGAATGCCGGGGAGCTGTTTTTT.

The V gene is TRBV24-1, the J gene TRBJ2-3; perhaps TRBD2 as D (5 bases). In germline, CDR1 is KGHDR, CDR2 SFDVKD. This CDR3 comprises 16 residues. Trimming left V 4 bases short and J 2 bases short, with 15 bases between. The DNA of the CDR3 is TGTGCCACCAGTGACTACCGAGGCGGGTTCACAGATACGCAGTATTTT. Amino acids: CATSDYRGGFTDTQYF.

V usage is TRBV29-1 and J usage is TRBJ1-1; D uncertain. CDR3 length: 15 amino acids. The V gene lost 4 bases and the J gene lost 3 bases, with 18 bases spanning the gap. Germline V lookup: CDR1 SQVTM, CDR2 ANQGSEA. CDR3 loop: CSVARPLARDTEAFF. The CDR3 nucleotides read TGCAGCGTTGCTAGGCCTCTAGCGCGGGACACTGAAGCTTTCTTT.

The genes are TRBV3-1 (or the pseudogene TRBV3-2) and TRBJ2-7; D may be TRBD1 (5 bases). CDR3 length: 15 amino acids. V dropped 4 bases and J dropped 6 bases, with 19 bases sitting between them. In germline, CDR1 is LGHDT, CDR2 YNNKEL (reference sequence). Here the CDR3 DNA reads TGTGCCAGCAGCCTCATTTCGACTCCAGGGTTCGAGCAGTACTTC. Translating gives CASSLISTPGFEQYF.

The chain recombines TRBV3-1 (or the pseudogene TRBV3-2) with TRBJ2-7; TRBD2 agrees at 8 bases. From germline, CDR1 is LGHDT and CDR2 YNNKEL (reference sequence). The CDR3 has 17 residues. V was clipped by 3 bases and J by 1 base; unmatched bases: 11. CDR3 in DNA: TGTGCCAGCAGCCAGGCTTCTAGCGGGCCTAGTTCCTACGAGCAGTACTTC. Protein sequence: CASSQASSGPSSYEQYF.

V is TRBV5-1 and J is TRBJ2-1; D gene uncertain. Per germline, CDR1 SGHRS and CDR2 YFSETQ. This CDR3 comprises 14 residues. The V end was cut by 0 bases, the J end by 4 bases, with 8 bases between. CDR3 sequence: CASSLGSLYNEQFF. The DNA of the CDR3 is TGCGCCAGCAGCTTGGGATCCCTATACAATGAGCAGTTCTTC.

The V and J genes are TRBV28 and TRBJ2-1, with a weak D call TRBD2 (6 bases). The CDR3 consists of 13 residues. V lost 6 bases, J lost 9 bases, and 15 bases lay in between. Per germline, CDR1 MDHEN and CDR2 SYDVKM. Here the CDR3 reads CASSPPRRGEQFF. The CDR3 nucleotides are TGTGCCAGCAGCCCTCCAAGGAGGGGTGAGCAGTTCTTC. The entire variable domain, with the rest obtained from reference TRBV28 and TRBJ2-1, is as follows: DVKVTQSSRYLVKRTGEKVFLECVQDMDHENMFWYRQDPGLGLRLIYFSYDVKMKEKGDIPEGYSVSREKKERFSLILESASTNQTSMYLCASSPPRRGEQFFGPGTRLTVL.

The genes are TRBV11-3 and TRBJ2-2; no reliable D call. Germline V lookup: CDR1 SGHNT, CDR2 YENEEA. The CDR3 extends over 14 amino acids. Trimming took 1 base from V and 4 from J, leaving 7 bases between them. CDR3 residues: CASSLAAGTGELFF. The CDR3 DNA reads TGTGCCAGCAGCTTAGCGGCAGGCACCGGGGAGCTGTTTTTT.

This clone appeared a single time. V is TRBV9 and J is TRBJ1-6; the match to TRBD1 covers 8 bases. Trimming at V came to 10 bases and at J to 0 bases, leaving 12 bases not matched to a gene. The CDR3 sequence is 17 residues long. Germline values: CDR1 SGDLS, CDR2 YYNGEE. DNA for the CDR3: TGTGCCTCGAATGAGGGACAGGCTACCTCCTATAATTCACCCCTCCACTTT. Translated: CASNEGQATSYNSPLHF.

This rearrangement joins TRBV5-5 to TRBJ2-1; tentatively, D is TRBD2 (6 bases). Germline V CDR1 and CDR2: SGHKS, YYEKEE (reference sequence). V lost 0 bases and J 2 bases, leaving 9 bases between the germline ends. The CDR3 contains 15 residues. CDR3 sequence reads: CASSLGGEAYNEQFF. CDR3 bases: TGTGCCAGCAGCTTGGGAGGGGAGGCCTACAATGAGCAGTTCTTC.

The CDR3 DNA follows: TGTGCCAGCAGCGTAGGGGCGGGAGGTGGTCGTATCACCGGGGAGCTGTTTTTT. As protein: CASSVGAGGGRITGELFF. V and J are TRBV9 and TRBJ2-2, with TRBD2 identical over 8 bases. The CDR3 loop spans 18 amino acids. Germline V gene lookup returns CDR1 SGDLS and CDR2 YYNGEE. The V segment lost 0 bases and the J segment 4 bases; nucleotides outside the gene matches: 11.

This sequence joins TRBV10-1 and TRBJ2-2; the D gene is possibly TRBD1 (6 bases). The CDR3 has 14 residues. The ends were cut back, 3 bases at V and 11 bases at J, with 16 bases in the middle. CDR1 is WNHNN and CDR2 is SYGVQD in the germline V gene (reference sequence). The CDR3, as DNA: TGCGCCAGCAGTGAATATGGGGGCTCCTTCGAGCTGTTTTTT. It codes for CASSEYGGSFELFF.

This chain connects TRBV6-5 to TRBJ1-4; possible D gene TRBD1, 6 bases. The CDR3 runs 14 residues. Trimming took off 4 bases at V and 2 bases at J, with 8 bases between the two ends. The germline CDR1 and CDR2 sequences are MNHEY and SVGAGI. In nucleotides, the CDR3 is TGTGCCAGCAGTTCAGGGGTGACTAATGAAAAACTGTTTTTT. The encoded protein is CASSSGVTNEKLFF.

The CDR3 sequence: CASNPQGADTGELFF. The CDR3 region has the DNA TGTGCCAGCAACCCCCAGGGGGCGGACACCGGGGAGCTGTTTTTT. The rearrangement uses TRBV9 and TRBJ2-2; 8 nucleotides line up with TRBD1. Germline V gene data show CDR1 as SGDLS and CDR2 as YYNGEE. J lost 3 bases, V lost 6 bases, and 7 bases had no gene match. This CDR3 spans 15 amino acids.